This entry lists 14 T cell receptor beta chains sequenced from one sample in a study of CD8+ T cells in alopecia areata. Extracted from the samples, RNA was reverse transcribed into cDNA to serve as the sequencing template. Clones were sequenced by immunoSEQ multiplex PCR, and TCRdb holds only the in-frame ones, with some missing. This sample has a few hundred thousand clones, with 56% found just once. The sequenced material came from CD8+ T cells sorted from blood. These receptors all stem from a human donor in good health.

This clone was counted a few times. This chain joins TRBV5-1 and TRBJ2-1; D might be TRBD1 (5 bases). V lost 6 bases and J 5 bases, leaving 9 bases between the germline ends. This CDR3 comprises 12 residues. Germline lookup yields CDR1 SGHRS and CDR2 YFSETQ. This CDR3 is CASTEQDNEQFF. The DNA for the CDR3 is TGCGCCAGCACTGAACAGGACAATGAGCAGTTCTTC.

In regard to this clone: Within the sample, other DNA sequences also encode this same CDR3. J is TRBJ1-1 and V is TRBV4-1, with 7 nucleotides matching TRBD1. Germline V gene sequence: CDR1 MGHRA, CDR2 YSYEKL. The J segment lost 0 bases and the V segment lost 4 bases, leaving 2 bases of the junction unmatched. The CDR3 sequence is 14 residues long. CDR3 amino acids: CASSPGQMNTEAFF. The CDR3 nucleotides are TGCGCCAGCAGCCCGGGACAGATGAACACTGAAGCTTTCTTT.

This clone was seen a handful of times. The chain links TRBV4-1 to TRBJ2-3; D uncertain. Germline CDR1 is MGHRA and CDR2 is YSYEKL. Trimming took 2 bases from V and 3 from J, leaving 9 bases between them. The CDR3 loop spans 14 amino acids. The CDR3 coding sequence is TGCGCCAGCAGCCAATTCCCCGGGACAGATACGCAGTATTTT. Translated: CASSQFPGTDTQYF.

The chain couples TRBV2 to TRBJ1-2; possible D gene TRBD1, 6 bases. CDR1 SNHLY and CDR2 FYNNEI come from the germline V gene. The CDR3 spans 15 residues. Trimming removed 0 bases from V and 8 bases from J, with 16 bases in between. For the CDR3, the DNA is TGTGCCAGCAGTGAAGCGTTCGCCAGGGGCCCAGGCTACACCTTC. This encodes CASSEAFARGPGYTF.

The chain couples TRBV4-1 to TRBJ1-1, with a tentative D call TRBD1 (6 bases). Germline V gives CDR1 MGHRA, CDR2 YSYEKL. The CDR3 is 17 residues long. Trimming cost V 3 bases and J 4 bases, with 21 bases left between them. The CDR3 nucleotides are TGCGCCAGCAGCCAGGAATACAGAGGGGGGCAGGGCACTGAAGCTTTCTTT. It translates to CASSQEYRGGQGTEAFF.

The chain combines TRBV30 with TRBJ2-7; D gene ambiguous. V lost 3 bases and J 5 bases, leaving 8 bases between the germline ends. This CDR3 contains 11 residues. From germline, CDR1 is GTSNPN and CDR2 SVGIG (reference sequence). The CDR3 DNA reads as TGTGCCTGGAGCCAAGGTCACGAGCAGTACTTC. Residues: CAWSQGHEQYF.

The V call is TRBV27, the J call TRBJ1-1; D not resolved. From germline, CDR1 is MNHEY and CDR2 SMNVEV (reference sequence). Between the trimmed V and J ends, which lost 5 bases and 1 base, there was a span of 11 bases. This CDR3 has 14 residues. This CDR3 reads CASSLMDRNTEAFF. CDR3 nucleotide sequence: TGTGCCAGCAGTCTCATGGATAGGAACACTGAAGCTTTCTTT.

The V and J genes are TRBV7-9 and TRBJ1-4; no clear D. The CDR3 runs to 14 residues. Between the trimmed V and J ends, which lost 8 bases and 5 bases, there was a span of 15 bases. The germline V gene encodes CDR1 SEHNR and CDR2 FQNEAQ (reference sequence). The DNA of the CDR3 is TGTGCCAGCCGCCCGGGCAGCTCAAATGAAAAACTGTTTTTT. As protein: CASRPGSSNEKLFF.

In its sample, this clone was seen a few times. This rearrangement joins TRBV6-1 to TRBJ2-3; 12 positions match TRBD2. This CDR3 is built from 15 residues. In germline, CDR1 is MNHNS, CDR2 SASEGT. V lost 3 bases and J lost 6; bases outside the gene matches: 4. In DNA form, the CDR3 reads TGTGCCAGCAGTGACGCTAGCGGGGGGGCTGATACGCAGTATTTT. This encodes CASSDASGGADTQYF.

The genes are TRBV11-2 and TRBJ2-3, with D perhaps matching TRBD1 (7 bases). V was trimmed by 4 bases and J by 6 bases, leaving 17 bases between them. There are 15 residues in the CDR3. Germline loops: CDR1 SGHAT, CDR2 FQNNGV. The DNA of the CDR3 is TGTGCCAGCAGCTCTGCGGGACAGCCTGAGGATACGCAGTATTTT. As protein: CASSSAGQPEDTQYF. The full variable domain, completed using reference TRBV11-2 and TRBJ2-3, is EAGVAQSPRYKIIEKRQSVAFWCNPISGHATLYWYQQILGQGPKLLIQFQNNGVVDDSQLPKDRFSAERLKGVDSTLKIQPAKLEDSAVYLCASSSAGQPEDTQYFGPGTRLTVL.

The V call is TRBV6-4, the J call TRBJ2-1, with TRBD2 identical over 9 bases. The ends lost 5 bases at V and 2 bases at J; junction bases unmatched: 4. This CDR3 region has 15 residues. CDR1 MRHNA and CDR2 SNTAGT come from the germline V gene. CDR3: CASSLAGSPYNEQFF. The CDR3 DNA reads as TGTGCCAGCAGTCTAGCGGGGAGCCCCTACAATGAGCAGTTCTTC.

This chain uses TRBV7-2 with TRBJ2-7; 7 nucleotides match TRBD1. Germline CDR1 is SGHTA and CDR2 is FQGNSA. This CDR3 is 15 amino acids long. Trimming removed 2 bases from V and 4 bases from J; junction bases left unmatched: 8. In DNA form, the CDR3 reads TGTGCCAGCAGCTTACTCGGGACAGCGAATTACGAGCAGTACTTC. Encoded protein: CASSLLGTANYEQYF. Complete variable domain (other parts from reference TRBV7-2 and TRBJ2-7): GAGVSQSPSNKVTEKGKDVELRCDPISGHTALYWYRQSLGQGLEFLIYFQGNSAPDKSGLPSDRFSAERTGGSVSTLTIQRTQQEDSAVYLCASSLLGTANYEQYFGPGTRLTVT.

The chain carries TRBV10-3 and TRBJ1-6; no definite D call. CDR3 length: 15 amino acids. The germline V gene has CDR1 ENHRY and CDR2 SYGVKD. The V end lost 2 bases, the J end lost 7 bases, and 12 bases lay between the germline ends. CDR3 residues: CAISEVRQENSPLHF. CDR3 sequence (DNA): TGTGCCATCAGTGAGGTGAGACAAGAGAATTCACCCCTCCACTTT.

This clone was detected a few times. The chain links TRBV5-8 to TRBJ2-3, with D unclear. CDR1 and CDR2 from the germline V gene are SGHTS and YDEGEE. Trimming stripped 4 bases from V and 4 bases from J, with 7 bases between. This CDR3 comprises 12 residues. This CDR3 is CASSTVADTQYF. As DNA, the CDR3 is TGTGCCAGCAGCACGGTGGCAGATACGCAGTATTTT.